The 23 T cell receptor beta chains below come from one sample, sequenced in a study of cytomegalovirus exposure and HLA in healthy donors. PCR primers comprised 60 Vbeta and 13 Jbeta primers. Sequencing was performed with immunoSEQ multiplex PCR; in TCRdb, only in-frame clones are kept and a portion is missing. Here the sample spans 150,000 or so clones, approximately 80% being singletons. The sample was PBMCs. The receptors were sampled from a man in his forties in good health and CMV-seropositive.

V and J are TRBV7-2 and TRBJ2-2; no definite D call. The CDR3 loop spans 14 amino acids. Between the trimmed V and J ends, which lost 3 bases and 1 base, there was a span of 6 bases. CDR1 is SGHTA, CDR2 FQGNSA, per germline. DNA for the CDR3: TGTGCCAGCAGCTTCGCGATGAACACCGGGGAGCTGTTTTTT. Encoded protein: CASSFAMNTGELFF.

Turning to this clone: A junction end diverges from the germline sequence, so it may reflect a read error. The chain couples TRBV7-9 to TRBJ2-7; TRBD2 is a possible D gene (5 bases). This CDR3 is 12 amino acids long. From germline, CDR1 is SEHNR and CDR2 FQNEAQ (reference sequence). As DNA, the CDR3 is TGTTCCAGCAGTTTCTCGGGGTACGAGCAGTACTTC. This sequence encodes CSSSFSGYEQYF.

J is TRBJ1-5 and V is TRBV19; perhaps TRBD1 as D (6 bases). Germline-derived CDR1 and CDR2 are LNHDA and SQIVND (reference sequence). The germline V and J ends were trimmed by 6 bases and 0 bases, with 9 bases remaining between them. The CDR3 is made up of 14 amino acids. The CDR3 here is CASRGQHSNQPQHF. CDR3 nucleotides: TGTGCCAGTAGAGGACAGCATAGCAATCAGCCCCAGCATTTT.

In DNA form, the CDR3 reads TGTGCCAGCAGCTCGGGACTAGCGGGCATCGAGCAGTTCTTC. Translating it yields CASSSGLAGIEQFF. The chain employs TRBV9 and TRBJ2-1; 12 bases match TRBD2. V dropped 4 bases and J dropped 10; count of bases not matched to a gene: 6. The CDR3 length is 14 residues. The V gene's germline CDR1 is SGDLS and CDR2 YYNGEE.

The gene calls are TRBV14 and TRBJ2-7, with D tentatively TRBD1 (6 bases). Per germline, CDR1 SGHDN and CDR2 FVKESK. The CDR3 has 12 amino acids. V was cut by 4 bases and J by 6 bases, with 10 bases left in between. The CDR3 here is CASSRARGEQYF. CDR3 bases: TGTGCCAGCAGCCGGGCCAGGGGCGAGCAGTACTTC.

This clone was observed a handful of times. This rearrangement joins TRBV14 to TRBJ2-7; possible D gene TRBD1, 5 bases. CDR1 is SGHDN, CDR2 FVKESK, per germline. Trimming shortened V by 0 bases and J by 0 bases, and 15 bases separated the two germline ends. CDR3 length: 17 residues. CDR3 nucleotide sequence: TGTGCCAGCAGCCAAGATCTAAGTCCAGGGTACTCCTACGAGCAGTACTTC. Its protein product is CASSQDLSPGYSYEQYF.

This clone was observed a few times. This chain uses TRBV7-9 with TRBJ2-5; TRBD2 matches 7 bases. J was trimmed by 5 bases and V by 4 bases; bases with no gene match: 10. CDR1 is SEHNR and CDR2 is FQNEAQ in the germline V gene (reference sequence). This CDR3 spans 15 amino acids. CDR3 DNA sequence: TGTGCCAGCAGCTCAACGCGCGGGGGTGGGGAGACCCAGTACTTC. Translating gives CASSSTRGGGETQYF.

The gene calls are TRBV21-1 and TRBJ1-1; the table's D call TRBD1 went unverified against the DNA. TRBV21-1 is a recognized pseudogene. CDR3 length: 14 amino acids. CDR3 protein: CAGRQGVVSLEAFF. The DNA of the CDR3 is TGTGCCGGTCGACAGGGTGTAGTATCCCTGGAAGCTTTCTTT.

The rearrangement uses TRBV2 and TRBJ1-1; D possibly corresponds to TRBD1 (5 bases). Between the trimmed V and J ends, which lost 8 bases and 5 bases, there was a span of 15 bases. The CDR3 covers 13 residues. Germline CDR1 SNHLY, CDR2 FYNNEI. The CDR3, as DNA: TGTGCCAGCGGAGGGACGCCACGGACTGAAGCTTTCTTT. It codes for CASGGTPRTEAFF.

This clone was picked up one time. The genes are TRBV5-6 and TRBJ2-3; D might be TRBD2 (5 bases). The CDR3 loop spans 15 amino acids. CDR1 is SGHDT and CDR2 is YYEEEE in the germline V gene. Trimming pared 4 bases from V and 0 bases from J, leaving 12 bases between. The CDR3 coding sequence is TGTGCCAGCAGCCAGTTGAGAGGGAGCACAGATACGCAGTATTTT. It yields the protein CASSQLRGSTDTQYF.

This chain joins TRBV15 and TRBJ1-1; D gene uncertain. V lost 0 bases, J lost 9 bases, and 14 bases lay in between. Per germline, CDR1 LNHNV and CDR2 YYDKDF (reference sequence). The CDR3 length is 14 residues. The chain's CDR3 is CATSRDGSLAQAFF. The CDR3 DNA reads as TGTGCCACCAGCAGAGATGGGAGCCTAGCTCAAGCTTTCTTT.

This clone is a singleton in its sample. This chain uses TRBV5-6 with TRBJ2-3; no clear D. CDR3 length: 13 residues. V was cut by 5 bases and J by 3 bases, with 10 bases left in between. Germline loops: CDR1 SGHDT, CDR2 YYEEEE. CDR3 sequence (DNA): TGTGCCAGCAGACGACCGGGTACAGATACGCAGTATTTT. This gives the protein CASRRPGTDTQYF.

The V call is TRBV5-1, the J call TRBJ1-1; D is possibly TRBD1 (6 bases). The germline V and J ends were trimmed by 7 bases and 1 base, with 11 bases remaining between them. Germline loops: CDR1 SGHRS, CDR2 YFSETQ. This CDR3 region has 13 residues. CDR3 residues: CASRDNANTEAFF. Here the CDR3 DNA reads TGCGCCAGCCGGGACAACGCGAACACTGAAGCTTTCTTT. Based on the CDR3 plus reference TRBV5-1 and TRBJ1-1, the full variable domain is KAGVTQTPRYLIKTRGQQVTLSCSPISGHRSVSWYQQTPGQGLQFLFEYFSETQRNKGNFPGRFSGRQFSNSRSEMNVSTLELGDSALYLCASRDNANTEAFFGQGTRLTVV.

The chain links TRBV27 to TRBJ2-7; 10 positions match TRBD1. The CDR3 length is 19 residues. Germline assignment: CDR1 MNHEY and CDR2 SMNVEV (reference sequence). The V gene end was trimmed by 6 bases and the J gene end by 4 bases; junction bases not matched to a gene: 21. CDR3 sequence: CASSLSRDRGLGGRYEQYF. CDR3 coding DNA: TGTGCCAGCAGCCTTAGCCGGGACAGGGGTCTCGGAGGGAGGTACGAGCAGTACTTC.

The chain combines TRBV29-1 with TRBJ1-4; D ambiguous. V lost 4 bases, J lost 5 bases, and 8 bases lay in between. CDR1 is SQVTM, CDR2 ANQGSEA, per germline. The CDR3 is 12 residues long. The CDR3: CSVVGPNEKLFF. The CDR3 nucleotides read TGCAGCGTTGTGGGCCCGAATGAAAAACTGTTTTTT.

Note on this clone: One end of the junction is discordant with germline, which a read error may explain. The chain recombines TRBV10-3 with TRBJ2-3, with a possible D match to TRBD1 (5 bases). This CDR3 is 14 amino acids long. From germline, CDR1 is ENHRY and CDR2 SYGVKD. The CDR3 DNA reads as TGTGCCATCAGTAAGTCTCAGGGTCCAGATACGCAGTATTTT. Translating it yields CAISKSQGPDTQYF.

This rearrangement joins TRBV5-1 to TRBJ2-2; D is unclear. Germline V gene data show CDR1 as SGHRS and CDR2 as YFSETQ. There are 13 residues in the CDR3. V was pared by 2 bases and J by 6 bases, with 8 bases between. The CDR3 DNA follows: TGCGCCAGCAGCTTTAGTAGTCCCGGGGAGCTGTTTTTT. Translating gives CASSFSSPGELFF.

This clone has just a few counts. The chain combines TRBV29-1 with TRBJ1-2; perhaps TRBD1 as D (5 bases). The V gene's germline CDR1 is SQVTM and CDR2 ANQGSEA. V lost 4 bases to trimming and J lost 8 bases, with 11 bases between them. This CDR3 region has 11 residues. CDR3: CSVGGAGGYTF. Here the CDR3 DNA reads TGCAGCGTTGGGGGCGCAGGAGGCTACACCTTC.

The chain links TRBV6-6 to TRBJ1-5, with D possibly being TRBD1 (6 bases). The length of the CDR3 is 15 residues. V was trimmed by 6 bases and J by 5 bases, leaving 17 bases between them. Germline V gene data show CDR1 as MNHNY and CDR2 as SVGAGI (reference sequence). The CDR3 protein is CASSKQGSGDQPQHF. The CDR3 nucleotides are TGTGCCAGCAGCAAACAGGGATCCGGAGATCAGCCCCAGCATTTT.

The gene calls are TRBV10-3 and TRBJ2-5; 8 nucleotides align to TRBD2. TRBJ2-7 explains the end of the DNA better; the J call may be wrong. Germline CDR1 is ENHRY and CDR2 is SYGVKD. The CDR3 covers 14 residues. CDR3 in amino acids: CAISELAGSDEQYF. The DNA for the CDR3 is TGTGCCATCAGTGAGTTAGCGGGAAGCGACGAGCAGTACTTC.

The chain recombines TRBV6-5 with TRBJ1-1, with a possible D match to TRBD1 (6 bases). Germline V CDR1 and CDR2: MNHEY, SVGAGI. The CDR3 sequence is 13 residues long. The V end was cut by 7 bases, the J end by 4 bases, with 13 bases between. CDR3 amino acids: CASTTGLGTEAFF. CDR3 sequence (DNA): TGTGCCAGCACCACAGGGCTGGGCACTGAAGCTTTCTTT.

CDR3 nucleotide sequence: TGCGCCAGCAGCCAAGTAGGGACTGACTATGGCTACACCTTC. Encoded protein: CASSQVGTDYGYTF. The V gene is TRBV4-3, the J gene TRBJ1-2, with D tentatively TRBD1 (5 bases). CDR1 LGHNA and CDR2 YSLEER come from the germline V gene. The CDR3 has 14 residues. V gave up 1 base and J gave up 3 bases, with 9 bases separating them.

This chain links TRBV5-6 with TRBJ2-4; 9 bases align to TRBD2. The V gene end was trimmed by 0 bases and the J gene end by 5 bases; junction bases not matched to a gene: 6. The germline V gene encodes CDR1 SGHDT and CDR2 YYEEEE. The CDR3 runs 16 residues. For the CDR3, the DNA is TGTGCCAGCAGCTTGGGGGGGCTAGCGGGACAAAACATTCAGTACTTC. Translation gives CASSLGGLAGQNIQYF.